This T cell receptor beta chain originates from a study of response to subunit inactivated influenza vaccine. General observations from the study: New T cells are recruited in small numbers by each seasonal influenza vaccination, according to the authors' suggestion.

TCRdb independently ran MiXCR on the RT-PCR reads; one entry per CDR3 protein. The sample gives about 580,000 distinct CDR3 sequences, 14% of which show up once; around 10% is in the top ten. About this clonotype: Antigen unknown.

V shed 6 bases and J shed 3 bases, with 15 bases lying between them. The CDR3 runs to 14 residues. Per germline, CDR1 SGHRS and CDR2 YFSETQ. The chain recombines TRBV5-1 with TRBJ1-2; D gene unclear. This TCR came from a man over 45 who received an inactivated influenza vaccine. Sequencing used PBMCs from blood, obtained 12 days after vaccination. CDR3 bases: TGCGCCAGCATCTACGCAGGCGGTGACTATGGCTACACCTTC. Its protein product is CASIYAGGDYGYTF.